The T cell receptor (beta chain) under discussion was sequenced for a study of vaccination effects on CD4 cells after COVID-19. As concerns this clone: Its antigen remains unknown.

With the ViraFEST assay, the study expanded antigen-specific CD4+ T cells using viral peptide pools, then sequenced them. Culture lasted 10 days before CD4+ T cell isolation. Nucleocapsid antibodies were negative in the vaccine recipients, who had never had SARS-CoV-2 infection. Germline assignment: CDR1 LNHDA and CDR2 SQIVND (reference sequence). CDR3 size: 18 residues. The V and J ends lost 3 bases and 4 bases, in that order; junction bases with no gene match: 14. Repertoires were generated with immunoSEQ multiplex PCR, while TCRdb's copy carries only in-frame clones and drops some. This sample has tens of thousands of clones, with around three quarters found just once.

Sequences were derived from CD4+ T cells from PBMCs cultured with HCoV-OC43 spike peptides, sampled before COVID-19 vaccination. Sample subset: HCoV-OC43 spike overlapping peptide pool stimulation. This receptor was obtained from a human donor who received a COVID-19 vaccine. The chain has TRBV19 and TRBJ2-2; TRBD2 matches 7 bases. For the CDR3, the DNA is TGTGCCAGTAGTATTCGGTCATGGGCTAGCGGTGCCACCGGGGAGCTGTTTTTT. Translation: CASSIRSWASGATGELFF. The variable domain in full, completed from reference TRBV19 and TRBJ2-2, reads DGGITQSPKYLFRKEGQNVTLSCEQNLNHDAMYWYRQDPGQGLRLIYYSQIVNDFQKGDIAEGYSVSREKKESFPLTVTSAQKNPTAFYLCASSIRSWASGATGELFFGEGSRLTVL.